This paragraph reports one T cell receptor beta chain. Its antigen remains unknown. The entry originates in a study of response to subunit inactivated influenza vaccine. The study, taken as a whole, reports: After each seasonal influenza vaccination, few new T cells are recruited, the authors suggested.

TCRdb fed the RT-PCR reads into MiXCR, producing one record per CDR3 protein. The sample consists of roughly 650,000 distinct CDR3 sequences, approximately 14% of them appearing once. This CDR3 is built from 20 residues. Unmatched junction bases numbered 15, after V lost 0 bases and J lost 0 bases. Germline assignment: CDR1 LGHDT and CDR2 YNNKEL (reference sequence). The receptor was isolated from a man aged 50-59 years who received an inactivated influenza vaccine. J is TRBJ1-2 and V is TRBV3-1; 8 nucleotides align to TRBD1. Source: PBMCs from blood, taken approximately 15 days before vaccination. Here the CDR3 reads CASSQDPVLRGGQANYGYTF. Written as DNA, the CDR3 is TGTGCCAGCAGCCAAGATCCTGTCCTCCGGGGGGGACAGGCTAACTATGGCTACACCTTC.